This is a list of T cell receptor beta chains from one sample in a study of Graves' ophthalmopathy and Graves' hyperthyroidism. Via MiXCR, TCRdb re-called the multiplex PCR reads, giving one row per CDR3 protein. The sample records some 240,000 distinct CDR3 sequences, around 50% being singletons. The sample was peripheral blood. The origin of the receptors is an adult man with Graves' ophthalmopathy. The CDR3 runs from the conserved cysteine through the conserved F or W. The D gene is left open where the match is weak. Where a row states a size, it is once, few, many or the class of an expanded clone; other rows omit it.

many TRBJ2-6 14 . TRBV5-1 CASINRAGANVLTF TGCGCCAGCATCAACAGGGCCGGGGCCAACGTCCTGACTTTC
few TRBJ2-7 13 . TRBV7-9 CASGVTSQAEQYF TGTGCCAGCGGCGTTACCAGCCAAGCCGAGCAGTACTTC
. TRBJ2-3 13 . TRBV15 CATSGSSTDTQYF TGTGCCACCAGCGGCAGTAGCACAGATACGCAGTATTTT
. TRBJ1-6 16 . TRBV2 CASSERVVAGNSPLHF TGTGCCAGCAGTGAAAGGGTAGTGGCCGGTAATTCACCTCTCCACTTT
few TRBJ1-5 13 TRBD1 TRBV2 CASSEQGDQPQHF TGTGCCAGCAGTGAACAGGGGGATCAGCCCCAGCATTTT
few TRBJ2-7 12 . TRBV29-1 CSVDRGTDEQYF TGCAGCGTTGACAGGGGGACTGACGAGCAGTACTTC
. TRBJ2-5 18 TRBD2 TRBV14 CASSHARTSGRGEETQYF TGTGCCAGCAGCCACGCCCGGACTAGCGGGAGGGGGGAAGAGACCCAGTACTTC
. TRBJ2-5 13 . TRBV10-3 CAITRTEQETQYF TGTGCCATCACCCGGACCGAGCAAGAGACCCAGTACTTC
. TRBJ1-5 12 . TRBV15 CATSRGNQPQHF TGTGCCACCAGCAGAGGCAATCAGCCCCAGCATTTT
. TRBJ1-2 13 . TRBV6-6 CASSETESYGYTF TGTGCCAGCAGTGAAACCGAGAGCTATGGCTACACCTTC
once TRBJ1-4 16 . TRBV12-3/TRBV12-4 CASSFGLPRVNEKLFF TGTGCCAGCAGTTTTGGACTTCCTAGGGTTAATGAAAAACTGTTTTTT
many TRBJ1-5 13 TRBD1 TRBV7-3 CASSETGNQPQHF TGTGCCAGCAGCGAGACAGGGAATCAGCCCCAGCATTTT
. TRBJ2-5 12 TRBD2 TRBV6-5 CAVAGGQETQYF TGTGCCGTAGCGGGGGGCCAAGAGACCCAGTACTTC
. TRBJ2-7 17 TRBD2 TRBV6-2/TRBV6-3 CASSLGEGLAGAYEQYF TGTGCCAGCAGCTTGGGAGAGGGACTAGCGGGGGCCTACGAGCAGTACTTC
. TRBJ2-7 13 TRBD1 TRBV7-9 CASSPGQGGEQYF TGTGCCAGCAGCCCGGGACAGGGAGGAGAGCAGTACTTC
. TRBJ1-4 13 TRBD1 TRBV7-9 CASSALPGGKLFF TGTGCCAGCAGCGCCTTACCAGGGGGGAAACTGTTTTTT
. TRBJ2-7 13 . TRBV9 CASSYTGSYEQYF TGTGCCAGCAGCTACACGGGCTCCTACGAGCAGTACTTC
few TRBJ1-2 14 TRBD1 TRBV4-1 CASSRTGAIDGYTF TGCGCCAGCAGCCGGACAGGGGCGATTGATGGCTACACCTTC
few TRBJ1-2 13 . TRBV15 CATSRDYNYGYTF TGTGCCACCAGCAGAGATTATAACTATGGCTACACCTTC
. TRBJ2-6 15 . TRBV6-4 CASSDTGFGANVLTF TGTGCCAGCAGTGACACAGGGTTTGGGGCCAACGTCCTGACTTTC
few TRBJ1-2 16 TRBD1 TRBV9 CASSATGGAGYYGYTF TGTGCCAGCAGCGCGACAGGGGGCGCGGGCTACTATGGCTACACCTTC
. TRBJ2-5 17 . TRBV10-3 CASDSHFGGSQQETQYF TGTGCCAGCGACTCCCATTTCGGAGGCAGCCAACAAGAGACCCAGTACTTC
once TRBJ2-7 14 . TRBV20-1 CSARDPASTYEQYF TGCAGTGCTAGAGATCCCGCTAGTACATACGAGCAGTACTTC
few TRBJ1-2 14 . TRBV7-2 CASSSDSTNYGYTF TGTGCCAGCAGCTCGGACAGTACTAACTATGGCTACACCTTC
many TRBJ1-4 17 TRBD1 TRBV15 CATSRPSDRVEDEKLFF TGTGCCACCAGCAGACCCTCGGACAGGGTTGAGGATGAAAAACTGTTTTTT
. TRBJ1-5 17 . TRBV4-1 CASSQDVIGGRDQPQHF TGCGCCAGCAGCCAAGATGTGATAGGTGGGAGGGACCAGCCCCAGCATTTT
. TRBJ1-5 15 . TRBV20-1 CSARAGPYSNQPQHF TGCAGTGCTAGAGCCGGACCTTATAGCAATCAGCCCCAGCATTTT
. TRBJ1-6 13 . TRBV6-5 CASRRGRGSPLHF TGTGCCAGCAGACGAGGGAGAGGTTCACCCCTCCACTTT
many TRBJ2-5 16 . TRBV9 CASSPNGTPEGETQYF TGTGCCAGCAGTCCTAACGGGACACCTGAGGGAGAGACCCAGTACTTC
. TRBJ2-2 15 . TRBV20-1 CSARDDLDGAGELFF TGCAGTGCTAGAGATGACCTTGACGGCGCCGGGGAGCTGTTTTTT
many TRBJ1-2 13 TRBD1 TRBV7-6 CASSWTGGDGYTF TGTGCCAGCAGCTGGACAGGGGGAGATGGCTACACCTTC
. TRBJ2-6 15 . TRBV20-1 CSAKSPGSGANVLTF TGCAGTGCTAAGTCTCCCGGCTCTGGGGCCAACGTCCTGACTTTC
. TRBJ1-1 14 . TRBV2 CASSDGRGSTEAFF TGTGCCAGCAGTGACGGCAGGGGCAGCACTGAAGCTTTCTTT
few TRBJ1-5 17 . TRBV20-1 CSASLWQGEVGNQPQHF TGCAGTGCTAGTCTATGGCAGGGAGAAGTGGGCAATCAGCCCCAGCATTTT
many TRBJ1-5 13 . TRBV7-9 CASSRTGNQPQHF TGTGCCAGCAGCCGCACAGGTAATCAGCCCCAGCATTTT
. TRBJ2-5 16 . TRBV24-1 CATSDFGTPAWETQYF TGTGCCACCAGTGATTTTGGGACCCCGGCGTGGGAGACCCAGTACTTC
few TRBJ2-7 16 TRBD2 TRBV10-3 CAISEISPGGSDEQYF TGTGCCATCAGTGAGATCTCTCCGGGAGGTAGCGACGAGCAGTACTTC
. TRBJ2-2 12 . TRBV5-6 CASSQPTGELFF TGTGCCAGCAGCCAACCTACCGGGGAGCTGTTTTTT
. TRBJ2-1 14 TRBD1 TRBV11-2 CASSLGPGGDEQFF TGTGCCAGCAGCTTGGGCCCAGGGGGCGATGAGCAGTTCTTC
many TRBJ1-4 13 . TRBV29-1 CSVDSGSGEKLFF TGCAGCGTTGATTCCGGTTCGGGAGAAAAACTGTTTTTT
. TRBJ2-2 16 . TRBV11-2 CASSFLGPSNAGELFF TGTGCCAGCAGCTTTCTCGGGCCCTCGAACGCCGGGGAGCTGTTTTTT
. TRBJ1-1 16 TRBD1 TRBV19 CASSSSPTGGKTEAFF TGTGCCAGTAGTTCTTCCCCCACAGGGGGGAAGACTGAAGCTTTCTTT